A few counts support the clone carrying this T cell receptor (beta chain). The antigen is undetermined. The data were obtained in a study of T cells after yellow fever vaccination. Study-wide findings and caveats: Although most clonotypes did not, a small share appeared in both CD4 and CD8 compartments.

They built TCR cDNA with 5'RACE template switching, a step that put in a universal primer site and UMIs. MiXCR, run by TCRdb on the 5' RACE reads, gives a single entry per CDR3 protein. The sample shows a few hundred thousand distinct CDR3 sequences, less than 9% of them seen only once. From germline, CDR1 is KGHSH and CDR2 LQKENI. V lost 3 bases to trimming and J lost 5 bases, with 10 bases between them. There are 13 residues in the CDR3. The chain couples TRBV18 to TRBJ2-5; the D is unclear. Sequencing used CD4+ T cells sorted from PBMCs, obtained 15 days after the yellow fever booster vaccination. This sequence originates from a man younger than 45 who received the YFV17D yellow fever vaccine. Written as DNA, the CDR3 is TGTGCCAGCTCACCTTACCTTGATGAGACCCAGTACTTC. Protein product: CASSPYLDETQYF.